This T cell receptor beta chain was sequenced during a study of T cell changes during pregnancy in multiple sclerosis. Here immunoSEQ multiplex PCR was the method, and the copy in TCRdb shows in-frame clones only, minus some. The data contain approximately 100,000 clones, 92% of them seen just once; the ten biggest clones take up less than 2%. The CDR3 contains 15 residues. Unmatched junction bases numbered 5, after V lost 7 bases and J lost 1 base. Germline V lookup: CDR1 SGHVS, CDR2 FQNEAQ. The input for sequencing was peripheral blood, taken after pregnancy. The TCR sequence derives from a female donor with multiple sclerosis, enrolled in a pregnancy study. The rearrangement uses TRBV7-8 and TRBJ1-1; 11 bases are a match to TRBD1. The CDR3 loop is CASIWTGGRNTEAFF. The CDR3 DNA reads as TGTGCCAGCATCTGGACAGGGGGCCGGAACACTGAAGCTTTCTTT.